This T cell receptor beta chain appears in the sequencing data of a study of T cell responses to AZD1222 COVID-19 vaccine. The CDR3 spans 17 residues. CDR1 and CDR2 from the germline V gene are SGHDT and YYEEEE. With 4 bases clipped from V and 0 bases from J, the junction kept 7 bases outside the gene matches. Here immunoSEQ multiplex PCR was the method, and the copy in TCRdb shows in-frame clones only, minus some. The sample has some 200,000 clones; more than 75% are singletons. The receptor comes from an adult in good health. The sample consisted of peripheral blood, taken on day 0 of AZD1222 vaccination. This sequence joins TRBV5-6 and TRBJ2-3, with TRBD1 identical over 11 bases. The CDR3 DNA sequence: TGTGCCAGCAGCCCCAGGACAGGGGGCTATAGCACAGATACGCAGTATTTT. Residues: CASSPRTGGYSTDTQYF.